This TCR beta chain is from a study of cytomegalovirus exposure and HLA in healthy donors. About the research overall: An early data release held around 80 million unique TCRs from HLA-typed donors.

Unrecorded immune exposures were likely, despite nominal health at sampling. This clone showed up just a few times. Its antigen is unidentified. The PCR had 60 Vbeta and 13 Jbeta primers. Some clones are missing from TCRdb's copy, which holds only in-frame ones; the method was immunoSEQ multiplex PCR. This table has over 110,000 clones, around three quarters appearing once. Findings of the study overall: Compared with the roughly 730-donor mean, an Asian-associated ancestry cluster reportedly had fewer N-insertions, according to a later analysis.

CDR1 is KGHSH and CDR2 is LQKENI in the germline V gene. This CDR3 region has 14 residues. The V and J ends lost 3 bases and 6 bases, in that order; junction bases with no gene match: 4. The specimen was PBMCs. The receptor's source is a woman aged 40 to 50 in good health and CMV-seropositive. The chain uses TRBV18 and TRBJ1-4, with TRBD1 identical over 7 bases. CDR3 residues: CASSPEGAYEKLFF. DNA of the CDR3: TGTGCCAGCTCACCCGAGGGGGCATATGAAAAACTGTTTTTT.